The 6 T cell receptor beta chains given below trace back to one sample, sequenced in a study of technical replicates of blood from several donors. This table comes from immunoSEQ multiplex PCR, and its TCRdb copy is limited to in-frame clones, with some not included. Of around 80,000 clones in the sample, 95% to 98% were seen once. Sequenced material: T cells isolated from PBMCs. The source is a human donor in good health.

The chain recombines TRBV7-9 with TRBJ2-7; 7 bases match TRBD2. The V and J ends lost 11 bases and 3 bases, in that order; junction bases with no gene match: 7. The CDR3 contains 12 residues. In germline, CDR1 is SEHNR, CDR2 FQNEAQ (reference sequence). In DNA, the CDR3 is TGTGCCTGGGAGGGCGACATCTACGAGCAGTACTTC. This gives the protein CAWEGDIYEQYF.

The chain has TRBV5-6 and TRBJ1-2; possible D gene TRBD1, 6 bases. The CDR3 has 14 amino acids. CDR1 is SGHDT, CDR2 YYEEEE, per germline. V was pared by 9 bases and J by 5 bases, with 20 bases between. The CDR3 nucleotides are TGTGCCACCTTTCGCAAGACAGGAGTATATGGCTACACCTTC. Protein product: CATFRKTGVYGYTF.

The chain has TRBV7-2 and TRBJ1-6; no definite D call. The CDR3 runs to 12 residues. Germline-derived CDR1 and CDR2 are SGHTA and FQGNSA. Trimming removed 3 bases at V and 10 bases at J, with 7 bases between. CDR3 protein: CASSFPGSPLHF. The CDR3 DNA sequence: TGTGCCAGCAGCTTCCCGGGGTCACCCCTCCACTTT.

The chain has TRBV5-1 and TRBJ1-2; 9 bases match TRBD1. Germline V CDR1 and CDR2: SGHRS, YFSETQ. The CDR3 spans 15 residues. Germline trimming cut 2 bases from V and 3 bases from J; bases unmatched to any gene: 5. The CDR3, as DNA: TGCGCCAGCAGCTTCGGGGACAGGGTTGACTATGGCTACACCTTC. This encodes CASSFGDRVDYGYTF.

The chain couples TRBV4-1 to TRBJ1-5; a weak D match, TRBD1 (5 bases). The germline CDR1 and CDR2 sequences are MGHRA and YSYEKL. Trimming cost V 0 bases and J 7 bases, with 13 bases left between them. The CDR3 extends over 15 amino acids. The CDR3 sequence: CASSQDGGVGQPQHF. DNA for the CDR3: TGCGCCAGCAGCCAAGATGGGGGGGTCGGGCAGCCCCAGCATTTT.

The CDR3 nucleotides read TGTGCTAGTGGTTTGAAGGGTAAGGGGTCTGCCAAAAACATTCAGTACTTC. Residues: CASGLKGKGSAKNIQYF. The V gene is TRBV12-5, the J gene TRBJ2-4; possible D gene TRBD1, 5 bases. From germline, CDR1 is LGHNT and CDR2 FRNRAP. The CDR3 is 17 amino acids. V was trimmed by 2 bases and J by 1 base, leaving 15 bases between them.